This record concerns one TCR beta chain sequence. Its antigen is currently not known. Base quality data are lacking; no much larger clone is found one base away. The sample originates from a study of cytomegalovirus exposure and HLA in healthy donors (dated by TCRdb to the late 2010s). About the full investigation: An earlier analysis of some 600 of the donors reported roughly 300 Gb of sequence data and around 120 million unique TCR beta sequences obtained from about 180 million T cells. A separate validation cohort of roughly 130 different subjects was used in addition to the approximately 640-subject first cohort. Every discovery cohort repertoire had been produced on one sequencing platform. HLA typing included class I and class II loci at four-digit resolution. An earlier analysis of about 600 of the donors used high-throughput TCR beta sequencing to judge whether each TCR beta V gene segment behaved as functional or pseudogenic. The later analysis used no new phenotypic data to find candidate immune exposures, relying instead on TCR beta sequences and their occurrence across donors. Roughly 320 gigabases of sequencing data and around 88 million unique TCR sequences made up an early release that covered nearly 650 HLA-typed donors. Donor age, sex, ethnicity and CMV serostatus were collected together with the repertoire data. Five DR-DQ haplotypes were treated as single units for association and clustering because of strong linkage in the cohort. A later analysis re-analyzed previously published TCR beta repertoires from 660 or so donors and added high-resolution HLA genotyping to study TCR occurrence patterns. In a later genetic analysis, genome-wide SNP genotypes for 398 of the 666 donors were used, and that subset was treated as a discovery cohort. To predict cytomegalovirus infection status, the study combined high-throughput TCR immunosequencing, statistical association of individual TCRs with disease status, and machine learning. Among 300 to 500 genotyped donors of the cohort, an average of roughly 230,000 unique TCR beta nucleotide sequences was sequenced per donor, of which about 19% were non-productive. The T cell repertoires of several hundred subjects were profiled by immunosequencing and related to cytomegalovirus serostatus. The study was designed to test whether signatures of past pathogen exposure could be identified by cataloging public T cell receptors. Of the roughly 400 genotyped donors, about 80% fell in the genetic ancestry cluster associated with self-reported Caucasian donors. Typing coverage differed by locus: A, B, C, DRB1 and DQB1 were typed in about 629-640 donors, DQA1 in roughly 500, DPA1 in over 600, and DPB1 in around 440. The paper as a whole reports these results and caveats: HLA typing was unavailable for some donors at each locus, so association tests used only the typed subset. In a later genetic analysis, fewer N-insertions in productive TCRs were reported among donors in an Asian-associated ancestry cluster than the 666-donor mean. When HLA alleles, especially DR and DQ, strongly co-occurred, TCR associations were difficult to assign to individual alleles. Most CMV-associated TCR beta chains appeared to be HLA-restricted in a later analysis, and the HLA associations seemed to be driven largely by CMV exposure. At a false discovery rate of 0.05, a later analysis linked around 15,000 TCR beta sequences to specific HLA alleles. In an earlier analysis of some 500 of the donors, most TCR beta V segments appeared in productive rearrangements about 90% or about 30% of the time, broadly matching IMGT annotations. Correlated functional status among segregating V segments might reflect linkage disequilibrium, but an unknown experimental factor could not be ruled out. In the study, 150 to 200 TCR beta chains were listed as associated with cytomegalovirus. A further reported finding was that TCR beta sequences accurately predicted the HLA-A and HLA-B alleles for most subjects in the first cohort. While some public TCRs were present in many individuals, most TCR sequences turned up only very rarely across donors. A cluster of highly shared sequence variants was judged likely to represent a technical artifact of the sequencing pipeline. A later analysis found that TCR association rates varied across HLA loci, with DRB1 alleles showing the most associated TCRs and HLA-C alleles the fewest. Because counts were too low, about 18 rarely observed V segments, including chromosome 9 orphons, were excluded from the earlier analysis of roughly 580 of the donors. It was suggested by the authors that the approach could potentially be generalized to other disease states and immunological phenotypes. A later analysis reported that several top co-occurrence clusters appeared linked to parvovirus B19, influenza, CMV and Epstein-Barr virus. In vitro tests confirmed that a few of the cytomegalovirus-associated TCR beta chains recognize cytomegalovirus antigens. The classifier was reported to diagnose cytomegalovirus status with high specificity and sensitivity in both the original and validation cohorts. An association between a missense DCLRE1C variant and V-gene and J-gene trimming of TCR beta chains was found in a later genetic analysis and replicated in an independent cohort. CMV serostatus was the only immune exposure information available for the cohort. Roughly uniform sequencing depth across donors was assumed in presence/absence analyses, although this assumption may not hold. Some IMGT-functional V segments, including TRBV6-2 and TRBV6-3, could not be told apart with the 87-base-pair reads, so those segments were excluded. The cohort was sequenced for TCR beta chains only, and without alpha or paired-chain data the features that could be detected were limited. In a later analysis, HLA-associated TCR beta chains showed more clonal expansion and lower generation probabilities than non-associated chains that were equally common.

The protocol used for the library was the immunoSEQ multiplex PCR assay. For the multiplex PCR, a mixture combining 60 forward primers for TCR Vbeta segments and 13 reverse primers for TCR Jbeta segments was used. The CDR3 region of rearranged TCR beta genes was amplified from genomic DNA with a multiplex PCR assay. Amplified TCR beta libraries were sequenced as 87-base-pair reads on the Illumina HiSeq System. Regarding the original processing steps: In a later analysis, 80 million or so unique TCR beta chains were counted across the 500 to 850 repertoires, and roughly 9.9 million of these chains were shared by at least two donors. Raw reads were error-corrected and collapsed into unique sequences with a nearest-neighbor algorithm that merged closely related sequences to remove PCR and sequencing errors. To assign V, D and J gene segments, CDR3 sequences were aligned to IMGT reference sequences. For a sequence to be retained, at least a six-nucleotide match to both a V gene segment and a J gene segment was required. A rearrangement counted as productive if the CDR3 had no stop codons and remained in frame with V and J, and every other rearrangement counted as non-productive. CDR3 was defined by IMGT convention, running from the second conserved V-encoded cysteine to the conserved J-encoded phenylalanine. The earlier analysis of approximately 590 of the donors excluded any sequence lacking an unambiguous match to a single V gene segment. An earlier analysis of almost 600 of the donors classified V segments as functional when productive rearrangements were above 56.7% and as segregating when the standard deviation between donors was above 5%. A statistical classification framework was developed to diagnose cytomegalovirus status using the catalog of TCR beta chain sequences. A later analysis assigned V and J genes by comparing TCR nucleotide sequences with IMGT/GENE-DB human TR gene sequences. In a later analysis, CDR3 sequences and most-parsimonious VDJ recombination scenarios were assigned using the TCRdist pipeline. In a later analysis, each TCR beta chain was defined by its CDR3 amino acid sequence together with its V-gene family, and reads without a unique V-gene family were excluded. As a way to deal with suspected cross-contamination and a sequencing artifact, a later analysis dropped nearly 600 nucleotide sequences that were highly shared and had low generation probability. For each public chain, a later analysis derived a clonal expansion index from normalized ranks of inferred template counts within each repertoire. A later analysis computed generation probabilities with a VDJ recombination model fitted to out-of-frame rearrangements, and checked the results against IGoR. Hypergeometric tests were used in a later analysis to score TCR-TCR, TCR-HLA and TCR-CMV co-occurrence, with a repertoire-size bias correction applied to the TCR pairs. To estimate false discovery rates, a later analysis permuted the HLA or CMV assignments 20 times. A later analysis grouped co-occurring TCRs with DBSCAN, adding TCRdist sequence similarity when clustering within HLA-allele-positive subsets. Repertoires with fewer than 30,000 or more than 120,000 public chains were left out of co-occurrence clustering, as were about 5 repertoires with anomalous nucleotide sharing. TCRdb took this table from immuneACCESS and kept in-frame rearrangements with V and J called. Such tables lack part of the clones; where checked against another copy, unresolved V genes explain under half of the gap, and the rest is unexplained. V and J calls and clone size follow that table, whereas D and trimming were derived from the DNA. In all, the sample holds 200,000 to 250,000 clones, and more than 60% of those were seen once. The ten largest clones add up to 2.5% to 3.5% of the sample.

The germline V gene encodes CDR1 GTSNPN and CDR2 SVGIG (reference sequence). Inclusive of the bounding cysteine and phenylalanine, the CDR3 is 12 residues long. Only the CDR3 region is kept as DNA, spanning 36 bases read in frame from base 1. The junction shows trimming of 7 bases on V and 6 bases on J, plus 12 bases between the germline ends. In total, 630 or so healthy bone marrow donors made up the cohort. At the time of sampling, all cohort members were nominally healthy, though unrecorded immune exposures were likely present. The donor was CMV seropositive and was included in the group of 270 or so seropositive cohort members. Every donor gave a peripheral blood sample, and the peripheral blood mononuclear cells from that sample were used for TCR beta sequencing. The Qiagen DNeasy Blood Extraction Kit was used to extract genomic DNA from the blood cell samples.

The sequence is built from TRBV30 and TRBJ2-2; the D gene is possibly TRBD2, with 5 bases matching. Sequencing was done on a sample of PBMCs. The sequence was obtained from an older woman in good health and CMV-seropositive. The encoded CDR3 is CASPGIAGELFF. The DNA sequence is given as TGTGCCTCCCCCGGGATAGCCGGGGAGCTGTTTTTT.